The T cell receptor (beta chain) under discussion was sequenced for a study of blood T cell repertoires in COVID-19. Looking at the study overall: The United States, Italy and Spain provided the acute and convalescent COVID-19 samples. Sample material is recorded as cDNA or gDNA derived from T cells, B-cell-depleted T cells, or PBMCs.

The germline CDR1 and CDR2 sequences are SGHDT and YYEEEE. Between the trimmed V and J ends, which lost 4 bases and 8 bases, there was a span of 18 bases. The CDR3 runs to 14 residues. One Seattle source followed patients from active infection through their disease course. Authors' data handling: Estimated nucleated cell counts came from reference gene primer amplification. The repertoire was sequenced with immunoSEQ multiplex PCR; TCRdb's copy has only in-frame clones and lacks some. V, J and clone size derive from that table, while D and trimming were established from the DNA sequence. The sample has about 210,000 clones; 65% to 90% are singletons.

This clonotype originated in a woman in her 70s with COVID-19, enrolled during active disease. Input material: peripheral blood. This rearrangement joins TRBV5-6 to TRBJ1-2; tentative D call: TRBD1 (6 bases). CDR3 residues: CASSPNRGGRGYTF. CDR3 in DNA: TGTGCCAGCAGCCCAAATCGGGGGGGGCGAGGCTACACCTTC.